The 14 T cell receptor beta chains presented below share a single source sample, sequenced in a study of shared clonotypes between healthy human individuals. The assay was immunoSEQ multiplex PCR, and TCRdb's table has in-frame clones only and misses some. The data show some 900,000 clones, about 80% seen once. Sequenced input: memory CD4+ T cells sorted from blood. This sample's subset: CD45RA-negative fraction. The receptors originated from a man between 18 and 29 years old in good health.

This sequence joins TRBV19 and TRBJ1-3; D is undetermined. There are 14 residues in the CDR3. The germline V gene has CDR1 LNHDA and CDR2 SQIVND (reference sequence). V lost 3 bases to trimming and J lost 4 bases, with 10 bases between them. The CDR3: CASSMVGPGNTIYF. In DNA form, the CDR3 reads TGTGCCAGTAGTATGGTCGGCCCGGGAAACACCATATATTTT.

The rearrangement joins TRBV6-1 to TRBJ2-7, with D uncertain. Looked up from germline, CDR1 is MNHNS and CDR2 is SASEGT. This CDR3 spans 17 amino acids. Trimming shortened V by 0 bases and J by 5 bases, and 20 bases separated the two germline ends. The CDR3, as DNA: TGTGCCAGCAGTGAAGCGGGCTCTATTATAGGGATCAACGAGCAGTACTTC. Its protein is CASSEAGSIIGINEQYF.

Concerning this clone: The sample contains more than one DNA sequence encoding this CDR3. V and J are TRBV9 and TRBJ2-6; D gene ambiguous. The CDR3 is made up of 13 amino acids. The germline V gene has CDR1 SGDLS and CDR2 YYNGEE. V lost 0 bases to trimming and J lost 3 bases, with 1 base between them. The CDR3 nucleotides are TGTGCCAGCAGCGTAGATGGGGCCAACGTCCTGACTTTC. As protein: CASSVDGANVLTF.

This clone was seen a handful of times. The chain joins TRBV6-5 to TRBJ1-1; TRBD1 aligns across 8 bases. The CDR3 is made up of 11 amino acids. The junction had 4 bases not matched to a gene; V was cut back by 6 bases and J by 10 bases. In germline, CDR1 is MNHEY, CDR2 SVGAGI. The CDR3 DNA is TGTGCCAGCAGGGCAGGGACAGGAGCTTTCTTT. It is translated as CASRAGTGAFF.

This clone was detected only a few times. This CDR3 is CASSLGTAPDNYGYTF. The CDR3 coding sequence is TGTGCCAGCAGCCTCGGTACAGCTCCGGATAACTATGGCTACACCTTC. This sequence joins TRBV7-9 and TRBJ1-2; D is unclear. The CDR3 consists of 16 residues. The V end was cut by 5 bases, the J end by 1 base, with 17 bases between. Germline CDR1 reads SEHNR; CDR2 reads FQNEAQ (reference sequence). The whole variable domain, filled in from reference TRBV7-9 and TRBJ1-2, reads DTGVSQNPRHKITKRGQNVTFRCDPISEHNRLYWYRQTLGQGPEFLTYFQNEAQLEKSRLLSDRFSAERPKGSFSTLEIQRTEQGDSAMYLCASSLGTAPDNYGYTFGSGTRLTVV.

Concerning this clone itself: The sample has other DNA sequences that encode this CDR3 too. The chain recombines TRBV7-9 with TRBJ2-7, with 7 nucleotides matching TRBD2. The germline gives CDR1 SEHNR, CDR2 FQNEAQ (reference sequence). The CDR3 extends over 15 amino acids. J gave up 2 bases and V 6 bases, and 10 bases lay outside the gene matches. In nucleotides, the CDR3 is TGTGCCAGCAGTCCCTGGGGGGGGACCACCTACGAGCAGTACTTC. Protein sequence: CASSPWGGTTYEQYF.

The chain links TRBV10-3 to TRBJ1-1, with D perhaps TRBD1 (5 bases). The germline V and J ends were trimmed by 10 bases and 7 bases, with 13 bases remaining between them. Germline CDR1 reads ENHRY; CDR2 reads SYGVKD. The CDR3 extends over 11 amino acids. Written as DNA, the CDR3 is TGTGCCACTGGGACCTCCTATGAAGCTTTCTTT. Translating it yields CATGTSYEAFF.

The chain has TRBV7-2 and TRBJ2-3; tentatively, D is TRBD2 (7 bases). The CDR3 runs 16 residues. The V end was cut by 1 base, the J end by 2 bases, with 13 bases between. Germline assignment: CDR1 SGHTA and CDR2 FQGNSA. The CDR3 bases are TGTGCCAGCAGCTTAGTAAGGGGGGGATTCACAGATACGCAGTATTTT. It is translated as CASSLVRGGFTDTQYF.

This clone was seen a single time. The gene calls are TRBV5-6 and TRBJ1-5; D may be TRBD1 (6 bases). CDR3 length equals 17 residues. Germline V gene sequence: CDR1 SGHDT, CDR2 YYEEEE. Deletions cut 5 bases from V and 5 bases from J, with 23 bases between. Written as DNA, the CDR3 is TGTGCCAGCAGTCGAATCGCAGCTGTGGGGGCTTATCAGCCCCAGCATTTT. Translating it yields CASSRIAAVGAYQPQHF. The whole variable domain, filled in from reference TRBV5-6 and TRBJ1-5, reads DAGVTQSPTHLIKTRGQQVTLRCSPKSGHDTVSWYQQALGQGPQFIFQYYEEEERQRGNFPDRFSGHQFPNYSSELNVNALLLGDSALYLCASSRIAAVGAYQPQHFGDGTRLSIL.

The rearrangement joins TRBV25-1 to TRBJ2-1, with 7 bases matching TRBD1. V was clipped by 1 base and J by 5 bases; unmatched bases: 8. Looked up from germline, CDR1 is MGHDK and CDR2 is SYGVNS. The CDR3 sequence is 16 residues long. In nucleotides, the CDR3 is TGTGCCAGCAGTGAATCGAGGGGGCTTGCACACAATGAGCAGTTCTTC. Translation gives CASSESRGLAHNEQFF.

This clone has a handful of counts. A junction boundary mismatches the germline segment, possibly from a read error. The chain combines TRBV7-2 with TRBJ1-2; 7 positions agree with TRBD1. This CDR3 comprises 14 residues. Germline lookup yields CDR1 SGHTA and CDR2 FQGNSA. CDR3 bases: TGTGCCAGCAGCAGATCAAACCCAGGGGGTGGGGTGCACTTC. As protein: CASSRSNPGGGVHF. The full variable domain, its missing parts supplied by reference TRBV7-2 and TRBJ1-2, is GAGVSQSPSNKVTEKGKDVELRCDPISGHTALYWYRQSLGQGLEFLIYFQGNSAPDKSGLPSDRFSAERTGGSVSTLTIQRTQQEDSAVYLCASSRSNPGGGVHFGSGTRLTVV.

This clone was counted only a few times. The gene calls are TRBV25-1 and TRBJ2-5; perhaps TRBD1 as D (5 bases). The V end lost 7 bases, the J end lost 5 bases, and 20 bases lay between the germline ends. This CDR3 has 15 amino acids. Per germline, CDR1 MGHDK and CDR2 SYGVNS. The CDR3 protein is CASTPNRTYWETQYF. The CDR3 coding sequence is TGTGCCAGCACCCCCAACAGGACCTATTGGGAGACCCAGTACTTC.

The count of this clone is one. This rearrangement joins TRBV6-1 to TRBJ2-7, with D unresolved. The CDR3 is 14 residues long. Germline loops: CDR1 MNHNS, CDR2 SASEGT. V was pared by 11 bases and J by 1 base, with 18 bases between. CDR3 amino acids: CAGAAEYDSYEQYF. The CDR3 nucleotides read TGTGCCGGTGCGGCGGAATATGATTCCTACGAGCAGTACTTC.

This clone was observed at least ten times. The J gene is TRBJ1-2, the V gene TRBV4-3; TRBD1 matches at 7 bases. The length of the CDR3 is 15 residues. V lost 4 bases and J lost 4; bases outside the gene matches: 9. Germline V gene lookup returns CDR1 LGHNA and CDR2 YSLEER. The CDR3 region has the DNA TGCGCCAGCAGCCCTACTCCCGGGACAGCCTATGGCTACACCTTC. Translating it yields CASSPTPGTAYGYTF.